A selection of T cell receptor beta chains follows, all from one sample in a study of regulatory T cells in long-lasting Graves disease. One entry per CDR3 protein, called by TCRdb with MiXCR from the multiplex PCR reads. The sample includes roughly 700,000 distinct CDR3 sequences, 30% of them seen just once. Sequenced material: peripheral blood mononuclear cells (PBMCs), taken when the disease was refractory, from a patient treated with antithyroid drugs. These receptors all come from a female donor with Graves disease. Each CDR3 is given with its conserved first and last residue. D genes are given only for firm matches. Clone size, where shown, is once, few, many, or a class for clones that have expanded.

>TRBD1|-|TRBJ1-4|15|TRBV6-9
CASSYGDRFNEKLFF
TGTGCCAGCAGTTACGGGGACAGGTTTAATGAAAAACTGTTTTTT
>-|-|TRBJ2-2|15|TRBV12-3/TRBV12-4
CASSLWFENTGELFF
TGTGCCAGCAGTTTATGGTTCGAAAACACCGGGGAGCTGTTTTTT
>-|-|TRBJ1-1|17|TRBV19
CASTLGGGSTMNTKAFF
TGTGCCAGTACCCTAGGGGGGGGCTCTACCATGAACACTAAAGCTTTCTTT
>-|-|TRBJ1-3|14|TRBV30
CAWSTQTSGNTIYF
TGTGCCTGGAGTACCCAGACCTCTGGAAACACCATATATTTT
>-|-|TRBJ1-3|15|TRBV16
CASSQSAGDGNTIYF
TGTGCCAGCAGCCAATCTGCGGGGGATGGAAACACCATATATTTT
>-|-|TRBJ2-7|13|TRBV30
CAWSAGDSYEQYF
TGTGCCTGGAGTGCAGGAGATTCCTACGAGCAGTACTTC
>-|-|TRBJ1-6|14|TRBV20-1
CSASLTVGNSPLHF
TGCAGTGCTTCGTTGACAGTGGGGAATTCACCCCTCCACTTT
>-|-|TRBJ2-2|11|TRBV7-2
CASQGSGELFF
TGTGCCAGTCAGGGATCCGGGGAGCTGTTTTTT
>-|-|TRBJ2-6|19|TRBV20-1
CSARAPTGRAYSGANVLTF
TGCAGTGCTAGAGCGCCCACGGGCAGGGCTTACTCTGGGGCCAACGTCCTGACTTTC
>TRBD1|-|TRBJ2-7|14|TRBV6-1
CASMRTGSSYEQYF
TGTGCCAGCATGAGGACAGGGAGCTCCTACGAGCAGTACTTC
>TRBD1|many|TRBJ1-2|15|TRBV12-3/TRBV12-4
CASSSTMTGSRGYTF
TGTGCCAGCAGTTCCACAATGACAGGGTCGCGTGGCTACACCTTC
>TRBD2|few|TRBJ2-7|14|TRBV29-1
CSVGATSGPGEQYF
TGCAGCGTGGGGGCCACTAGCGGGCCGGGGGAGCAGTACTTC
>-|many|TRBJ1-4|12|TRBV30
CAWREGSEKLFF
TGTGCCTGGAGAGAGGGAAGTGAAAAACTGTTTTTT
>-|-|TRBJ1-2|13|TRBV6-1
CASSRDVTYGYTF
TGTGCCAGCAGCCGGGACGTTACCTATGGCTACACCTTC